This T cell receptor beta chain emerged from a study of T cell repertoires in cytomegalovirus infection. Turning to the study itself: A matching HLA type, together with CMV infection, was signaled by public TCR beta signatures. Study-wide results and caveats: The study identified carriers of CMV plus the relevant HLA from cumulative public TCR beta family frequency. Dominating the ex vivo response were TCR beta clonotypes that were CMV-specific and HLA-C-restricted.

Germline V gives CDR1 DFQATT, CDR2 SNEGSKA (reference sequence). V was trimmed by 0 bases and J by 2 bases, leaving 1 base between them. The CDR3 loop spans 11 amino acids. This clonotype was seen a few times. The antigen is undetermined. TCRdb itself ran the reads through MiXCR, one entry per CDR3 protein. The sample yields hundreds of thousands of distinct CDR3 sequences, about 9.1% seen once. The receptor was isolated from a human donor in good health (CMV status not recorded). Some clones in this sample may be carry-over from other donors' samples. What was sequenced was PBMCs. The chain combines TRBV20-1 with TRBJ1-2; D not resolved. CDR3: CSARENYGYTF. Written as DNA, the CDR3 is TGCAGTGCTAGAGAGAACTATGGCTACACCTTC.